Following are 6 T cell receptor beta chains from one sample sequenced in a study of T-cell memory formation after mild COVID-19. TCRdb reprocessed the 5' RACE reads via MiXCR and lists one record per CDR3 protein. Of 400,000 to 500,000 distinct CDR3 sequences listed, about 19% were seen once; the top ten hold around 8.4%. Sequenced: PBMCs or a T cell subset sorted from them (not recorded which). Receptors originate from an adult woman who had mild COVID-19 (a few samples of this study predate the infection). Cell type and time point are not known.

The V call is TRBV18, the J call TRBJ1-1, with D possibly TRBD1 on 5 matching bases. The CDR3 is made up of 16 amino acids. V lost 3 bases to trimming and J lost 4 bases, with 18 bases between them. Germline V gene lookup returns CDR1 KGHSH and CDR2 LQKENI. Here the CDR3 DNA reads TGTGCCAGCTCACCCGCGACCCCCGCGGGGGGCACTGAAGCTTTCTTT. Translation: CASSPATPAGGTEAFF.

The chain has TRBV20-1 and TRBJ2-5; TRBD2 matches 14 bases. From germline, CDR1 is DFQATT and CDR2 SNEGSKA (reference sequence). The V gene end was trimmed by 4 bases and the J gene end by 7 bases; junction bases not matched to a gene: 8. This CDR3 has 15 amino acids. CDR3 nucleotide sequence: TGCAGTGCTAAGACTAGCGGGAGGGAACCAGGGACCCAGTACTTC. Its translation: CSAKTSGREPGTQYF.

This clonotype appeared a few times. V and J are TRBV6-6 and TRBJ1-5; tentative D call: TRBD1 (5 bases). Trimming removed 7 bases at V and 2 bases at J, with 12 bases between. This CDR3 has 14 amino acids. The germline V gene has CDR1 MNHNY and CDR2 SVGAGI (reference sequence). The CDR3 region is CASTGFYGNQPQHF. CDR3 bases: TGTGCCAGCACAGGGTTTTATGGCAATCAGCCCCAGCATTTT.

V gene TRBV7-3 combines with J gene TRBJ2-1; D unresolved. V dropped 2 bases and J dropped 6 bases, with 14 bases sitting between them. CDR1 and CDR2 (germline): SGHTA, FQGTGA. The CDR3 has 15 amino acids. CDR3 residues: CASSLLPPPGNEQFF. CDR3 bases: TGTGCCAGCAGCTTACTGCCCCCCCCAGGCAATGAGCAGTTCTTC. Full variable domain (remainder filled in from reference TRBV7-3 and TRBJ2-1): GAGVSQTPSNKVTEKGKYVELRCDPISGHTALYWYRQSLGQGPEFLIYFQGTGAADDSGLPNDRFFAVRPEGSVSTLKIQRTERGDSAVYLCASSLLPPPGNEQFFGPGTRLTVL.

This clonotype appeared a few times. The V and J genes are TRBV7-9 and TRBJ2-1; 7 positions match TRBD1. The germline gives CDR1 SEHNR, CDR2 FQNEAQ (reference sequence). V trimming: 5 bases; J trimming: 7 bases; junction bases outside the gene matches: 5. The length of the CDR3 is 13 residues. For the CDR3, the DNA is TGTGCCAGCAGCCAACTGACAGGGAATGAGCAGTTCTTC. Translation gives CASSQLTGNEQFF.

In this sample, this clonotype turned up a few times. V is TRBV7-9 and J is TRBJ1-1; 7 nucleotides align to TRBD1. Germline CDR1 is SEHNR and CDR2 is FQNEAQ (reference sequence). The CDR3 runs to 17 residues. After removal of 5 bases from V and 0 bases from J, the junction contained 12 bases not matched to a gene. The CDR3 coding sequence is TGTGCCAGCAGCCAGGACCGGGACAGACCTTTGAACACTGAAGCTTTCTTT. It codes for CASSQDRDRPLNTEAFF.